This entry concerns a single TCR beta chain. Antigen unknown. The data originate from a study of a mutant IDH1 vaccine in newly diagnosed glioma. Time point denoted: week 35, safety follow-up. Topical imiquimod accompanied each vaccine dose, which consisted of 300 ug of mutant IDH1 20-mer peptide. This CDR3 comprises 13 residues. CDR1 and CDR2 from the germline V gene are MNHEY and SVGAGI. J was trimmed by 13 bases and V by 0 bases; bases with no gene match: 6. The assay was immunoSEQ multiplex PCR, and TCRdb's table has in-frame clones only and misses some. The sample holds some 71,000 clones, more than 75% seen once.

The chain uses TRBV6-5 and TRBJ1-5, with 7 nucleotides matching TRBD1. Here the sequenced sample was PBMCs, taken from a glioma patient whose treatment included an IDH1 peptide vaccine. The sequence derives from a man younger than 40 with glioma. This CDR3 reads CASSYSQGDFQHF. Written as DNA, the CDR3 is TGTGCCAGCAGTTACTCCCAGGGGGACTTTCAGCATTTT.